Described below is a single T cell receptor beta chain sequence and its context. Its specificity is unknown. This sample was included in a study of graft-versus-host responses after intestinal transplantation. The wider study: Each transplant was multivisceral, liver-intestinal, or isolated intestinal. Induction with anti-thymocyte globulin, then tacrolimus and steroids for around three years, was given to all recipients. Study results and caveats: Marrow from the recipient contained GvH clones, some of which had appeared first in ileum or blood. Graft-versus-host to host-versus-graft clonal ratios in allografts were high in patients with graft-donor T cell macrochimerism.

Intraepithelial and lamina propria lymphocytes were isolated from graft specimens. Assay: immunoSEQ multiplex PCR; the TCRdb copy retains only in-frame clones and omits some. The sample carries 60,000 to 65,000 clones, 75% to 90% recorded once. The clonotype was recovered from a human patient who received an intestinal transplant, so some T cells may come from the graft donor. The specimen comprised ileum tissue, sampled 350 to 400 days after transplant.

CDR3 DNA: TGTGCCAGCAGCACCACAGGGGGCGGGCAGCCCCAGCATTTT. This encodes CASSTTGGGQPQHF. The rearrangement uses TRBV6-1 and TRBJ1-5, with 9 bases fitting TRBD1. The CDR3 contains 14 residues. Germline V gene data show CDR1 as MNHNS and CDR2 as SASEGT. V was pared by 6 bases and J by 7 bases, with 7 bases of the junction left unmatched.